The rows below give T cell receptor beta chains drawn from one sample of a study of cytomegalovirus exposure and HLA in healthy donors. Clones were read by immunoSEQ multiplex PCR, and TCRdb kept only the in-frame ones, dropping some. Here the sample spans fewer than 150,000 clones, around 85% being singletons. The sample was PBMCs. The receptors here all came from a man aged 18 to 29 in good health and CMV-seropositive. The CDR3 runs from the conserved cysteine through the conserved F or W. Fields, in order: D gene, clone size, J gene, V gene, CDR3 DNA, CDR3 protein. The D gene is left open where the match is weak. Not all rows give a size; the values are once, few, many and, for expanded clones, a class.

>TRBD1|NA|TRBJ2-3|TRBV7-2
TGTGCCAGCAGCTTAATGGGGACAGGGGATTTTAATGCAGATACGCAGTATTTT
CASSLMGTGDFNADTQYF
>NA|NA|TRBJ2-3|TRBV5-1
TGCGCCAGCAGCTTGGGGGCCGGAGATACGCAGTATTTT
CASSLGAGDTQYF
>NA|NA|TRBJ2-1|TRBV2
TGTGCCAGCAGCAACAGGGTGGACTCCTACAATGAGCAGTTCTTC
CASSNRVDSYNEQFF
>NA|NA|TRBJ2-1|TRBV9
TGTGCCAGCAGCGTGTCCTCGGGTAGCGAAGGGGGTTACAATGAGCAGTTCTTC
CASSVSSGSEGGYNEQFF
>TRBD2|NA|TRBJ2-2|TRBV9
TGTGCCAGCAGCTCGGGACTAATCGGGGAGCTGTTTTTT
CASSSGLIGELFF
>TRBD1|NA|TRBJ1-5|TRBV25-1
TGTGCCAGCAGTGGGTATACAGGGGGCGCGAATCAGCCCCAGCATTTT
CASSGYTGGANQPQHF
>TRBD2|NA|TRBJ2-3|TRBV9
TGTGCCAGCAGCGTAGTGGCTAGCGGGAGACATAGCACAGATACGCAGTATTTT
CASSVVASGRHSTDTQYF
>NA|NA|TRBJ1-2|TRBV27
TGTGCCAGCAGTCAACTCAGGCCAGGGTATGATGGCTACACCTTC
CASSQLRPGYDGYTF
>TRBD1|once|TRBJ1-3|TRBV28
TGTGCCAGCAGTAGCCCGGACAGGGGCTCGAACACCATATATTTT
CASSSPDRGSNTIYF
>TRBD1|NA|TRBJ1-2|TRBV19
TGTGCCAGTAGTCCCCTCTTGACAGGGAACTATGGCTACACCTTC
CASSPLLTGNYGYTF
>TRBD2|NA|TRBJ2-3|TRBV6-5
TGTGCCAGCAGTTCCGTCGCCCAAACTAGCGCAGATACGCAGTATTTT
CASSSVAQTSADTQYF
>NA|few|TRBJ1-6|TRBV2
TGTGCCAGCAAGCGGGGGACAAGGGGGACACCCCTCCACTTT
CASKRGTRGTPLHF
>TRBD1|NA|TRBJ1-5|TRBV7-8
TGTGCCAGCAGCCCTGGGACAGGGAATCAGCCCCAGCATTTT
CASSPGTGNQPQHF
>NA|NA|TRBJ2-5|TRBV2
TGTGCCAGCAGTGAGGGGGGGCATTCTGAGACCCAGTACTTC
CASSEGGHSETQYF
>NA|once|TRBJ2-7|TRBV7-9
TGTGCCAGCAGTCCTGTTGGAGGCAGGGGAAACGAGCAGTACTTC
CASSPVGGRGNEQYF
>TRBD1|NA|TRBJ2-7|TRBV15
TGTGCCACCAGCAGAGTTGGGACAGGGAATCATTACGAGCAGTACTTC
CATSRVGTGNHYEQYF
>TRBD1|NA|TRBJ1-1|TRBV5-4
TGTGCCAGCAGCTTGCAAGGGGGCCTTGAAGCTTTCTTT
CASSLQGGLEAFF
>TRBD2|NA|TRBJ2-7|TRBV4-2
TGTGCCAGCAGCCAAGGACTAGCGTACGAGCAGTACTTC
CASSQGLAYEQYF
>TRBD1|once|TRBJ2-7|TRBV10-3
TGTGCCATTACTATCCGGGACAGGGGCTCCTACGAGCAGTACTTC
CAITIRDRGSYEQYF
>TRBD2|NA|TRBJ2-5|TRBV5-4
TGTGCCAGCAGCTCAGGTGGGGGGGGAGAGACCCAGTACTTC
CASSSGGGGETQYF
>TRBD1|NA|TRBJ1-1|TRBV2
TGTGCCAGCAAGGCCAAAACAGGGGGAAGCATGAACACTGAAGCTTTCTTT
CASKAKTGGSMNTEAFF
>NA|NA|TRBJ1-1|TRBV7-9
TGTGCCAGCAGCTTCCCGGGGAGGAACACTGAAGCTTTCTTT
CASSFPGRNTEAFF
>TRBD1|once|TRBJ2-7|TRBV10-1
TGCGCCAGCAGTGAGAGTGCAGGGGGAGTCTACGAGCAGTACTTC
CASSESAGGVYEQYF
>NA|NA|TRBJ2-1|TRBV7-9
TGTGCCAGCACCATCCGGGTCACGAACAATGAGCAGTTCTTC
CASTIRVTNNEQFF
>NA|NA|TRBJ1-1|TRBV7-2
TGTGCCAGCAGCTTAGCCGGGGGAATGGATGAAGCTTTCTTT
CASSLAGGMDEAFF
>TRBD1|NA|TRBJ2-1|TRBV19
TGTGCCAGTAGAAATTTTATGGGACAGGGGGTGGACAATGAGCAGTTCTTC
CASRNFMGQGVDNEQFF
>TRBD1|once|TRBJ1-1|TRBV19
TGTGCCAGTAGAGGGACAGGGGATGATTTCTTT
CASRGTGDDFF
>NA|NA|TRBJ2-5|TRBV28
TGTGCCAGCAGTCAAGCTAAAGAGACCCAGTACTTC
CASSQAKETQYF
>NA|NA|TRBJ2-6|TRBV27
TGTGCCAGCAGTTTATCACGAGCCGGGGCCAACGTCCTGACTTTC
CASSLSRAGANVLTF
>NA|NA|TRBJ1-2|TRBV4-1
TGCGCCAGCAGCCTCGATGGGGGGTTCCCTTACTATGGCTACACCTTC
CASSLDGGFPYYGYTF
>TRBD1|once|TRBJ1-3|TRBV4-3
TGCGCCAGCAGCCTACAGGGGACCGCTGGAAACACCATATATTTT
CASSLQGTAGNTIYF
>TRBD1|NA|TRBJ2-1|TRBV5-6
TGTGCCAGCAGCTACGGACAGGGGAAGTTCTTC
CASSYGQGKFF
>NA|NA|TRBJ2-7|TRBV11-2
TGTGCCAGCAACGCCCCAGTAACCTACGAGCAGTACTTC
CASNAPVTYEQYF
>TRBD2|NA|TRBJ2-1|TRBV29-1
TGCAGCGTTGATCGGGGGGGGCTCGTTGAGCAGTTCTTC
CSVDRGGLVEQFF
>NA|NA|TRBJ2-2|TRBV28
TGTGCCAGCAGTTTAATACTCGGCACAGGCCAGAACGGGGAGCTGTTTTTT
CASSLILGTGQNGELFF
>NA|NA|TRBJ2-5|TRBV6-5
TGTGCCAGCAGTTACTTTCAGGGGACACAAGAGACCCAGTACTTC
CASSYFQGTQETQYF
>TRBD2|NA|TRBJ2-1|TRBV11-2
TGTGCCAGCAGCTTAAGGGGGTTGACTAGCGGATACAATGAGCAGTTCTTC
CASSLRGLTSGYNEQFF
>NA|NA|TRBJ1-1|TRBV13
TGTGCCAGCAGCTTATGGAGTACCCACATGAACACTGAAGCTTTCTTT
CASSLWSTHMNTEAFF
>NA|NA|TRBJ1-2|TRBV18
TGTGCCAGCTCACCACCGGAGGGGCCGAGAGGCTACACCTTC
CASSPPEGPRGYTF
>NA|NA|TRBJ1-2|TRBV7-8
TGTGCCAGCAGCTTCGGTGACTATGGCTACACCTTC
CASSFGDYGYTF
>NA|once|TRBJ1-5|TRBV15
TGTGCCACCAGCAGAGATAAGAAGTCGGGGAATCAGCCCCAGCATTTT
CATSRDKKSGNQPQHF
>TRBD1|NA|TRBJ1-1|TRBV6-5
TGTGCCAGCAGTTACCATGGGACAGGGAGGGGTACTGAAGCTTTCTTT
CASSYHGTGRGTEAFF
>NA|NA|TRBJ2-5|TRBV10-3
TGTGCCATCAGGGGTCAGGAAGAGACCCAGTACTTC
CAIRGQEETQYF
>TRBD1|NA|TRBJ1-4|TRBV5-1
TGCGCCAGCAGCTCGACAGGGGGCAGGGAAAAACTGTTTTTT
CASSSTGGREKLFF
>NA|many|TRBJ2-3|TRBV7-9
TGTGCCAGCAGCCCCAAGGGGCCAGATACGCAGTATTTT
CASSPKGPDTQYF
>TRBD2|NA|TRBJ2-3|TRBV4-3
TGCGCCAGCAGCTCTAGCGGGGGAACAGATACGCAGTATTTT
CASSSSGGTDTQYF
>NA|NA|TRBJ2-1|TRBV28
TGTGCCAGCAGTTTGGGCGGGGCCTACAATGAGCAGTTCTTC
CASSLGGAYNEQFF
>NA|NA|TRBJ2-2|TRBV2
TGTGCCAGCAGCCCCGAACAGAGCACCGGGGAGCTGTTTTTT
CASSPEQSTGELFF
>NA|few|TRBJ1-6|TRBV2
TGTGCCAGCAGTCGGGAGGGACGGGGTTCACCCCTCCACTTT
CASSREGRGSPLHF
>TRBD2|NA|TRBJ2-1|TRBV2
TGTGCCAGCATCCTAGCGGGGGAATACAATGAGCAGTTCTTC
CASILAGEYNEQFF
>TRBD1|NA|TRBJ2-5|TRBV11-3
TGTGCCAGCAGCTTATTGGGGGACAGGGAAGAGACCCAGTACTTC
CASSLLGDREETQYF